Shown below are 17 T cell receptor beta chains from a single sample sequenced in a study of shared clonotypes between healthy human individuals. Profiled with immunoSEQ multiplex PCR; TCRdb holds only in-frame clones, not every one. The table records about 1 million clones, about 77% of them present only once. Sample: memory CD4+ T cells sorted from blood. Stated subset: CD45RA-negative fraction. The receptors derive from a man younger than 35 in good health.

This clone was seen only once. The V gene is TRBV28, the J gene TRBJ2-6; tentative D call: TRBD2 (5 bases). The germline V gene encodes CDR1 MDHEN and CDR2 SYDVKM. This CDR3 spans 16 amino acids. V was trimmed by 5 bases and J by 0 bases, leaving 11 bases between them. In DNA form, the CDR3 reads TGTGCCAGCAGTACCGGGGTCCTCTCTGGGGCCAACGTCCTGACTTTC. It yields the protein CASSTGVLSGANVLTF. Looking up the rest from reference TRBV28 and TRBJ2-6 gives the full variable domain: DVKVTQSSRYLVKRTGEKVFLECVQDMDHENMFWYRQDPGLGLRLIYFSYDVKMKEKGDIPEGYSVSREKKERFSLILESASTNQTSMYLCASSTGVLSGANVLTFGAGSRLTVL.

This chain joins TRBV27 and TRBJ2-1; D might be TRBD1 (5 bases). The germline gives CDR1 MNHEY, CDR2 SMNVEV (reference sequence). The CDR3 covers 16 residues. V lost 3 bases to trimming and J lost 9 bases, with 21 bases between them. Written as DNA, the CDR3 is TGTGCCAGCAGTTTCATCACCCCCCTGGGGCTCGGTGAGCAGTTCTTC. Its protein is CASSFITPLGLGEQFF.

This clone was counted only a few times. The chain recombines TRBV4-1 with TRBJ2-7; TRBD2 matches 10 bases. The CDR3 spans 16 residues. The J segment lost 6 bases and the V segment lost 0 bases, leaving 8 bases of the junction unmatched. Per germline, CDR1 MGHRA and CDR2 YSYEKL. The CDR3 nucleotides read TGCGCCAGCAGCCAAGATCGGAGCGGGAGGGCCTCCGAGCAGTACTTC. This sequence encodes CASSQDRSGRASEQYF.

In regard to this clone: This CDR3 is also generated by other DNA sequences in the sample. The rearrangement joins TRBV6-1 to TRBJ1-1; D call uncertain. The V and J ends lost 2 bases and 1 base respectively, with 5 bases between them. In germline, CDR1 is MNHNS, CDR2 SASEGT. The CDR3 has 13 amino acids. This CDR3 is CASSENRNTEAFF. The CDR3, as DNA: TGTGCCAGCAGTGAAAACCGGAACACTGAAGCTTTCTTT.

V and J are TRBV27 and TRBJ1-5; 9 nucleotides agree with TRBD1. Germline CDR1 is MNHEY and CDR2 is SMNVEV (reference sequence). The V segment lost 2 bases and the J segment 5 bases; nucleotides outside the gene matches: 4. This CDR3 spans 15 amino acids. CDR3 DNA sequence: TGTGCCAGCAGTTTAGGGACAGGGCTCCATCAGCCCCAGCATTTT. This sequence encodes CASSLGTGLHQPQHF.

This chain connects TRBV4-1 to TRBJ1-5; a weak D match, TRBD1 (5 bases). The CDR3 consists of 18 residues. V was trimmed by 4 bases and J by 3 bases, leaving 22 bases between them. CDR1 is MGHRA and CDR2 is YSYEKL in the germline V gene. The CDR3 is CASSRYGAPGPFNQPQHF. In nucleotides, the CDR3 is TGCGCCAGCAGCCGATATGGGGCGCCGGGACCGTTCAATCAGCCCCAGCATTTT.

The chain carries TRBV5-1 and TRBJ1-2; D perhaps matches TRBD1 (5 bases). The V gene lost 4 bases and the J gene lost 8 bases, with 15 bases spanning the gap. The CDR3 covers 13 residues. Germline lookup yields CDR1 SGHRS and CDR2 YFSETQ. The CDR3 nucleotides are TGCGCCAGCAGCGGGGGACCCGGGGAGGGCTACACCTTC. This translates into CASSGGPGEGYTF.

The rearrangement uses TRBV5-5 and TRBJ1-3, with TRBD1 matching 7 bases. The CDR3 runs 14 residues. In germline, CDR1 is SGHKS, CDR2 YYEKEE (reference sequence). The trim removed 4 bases at V and 7 bases at J, leaving 8 bases unmatched. CDR3 coding DNA: TGTGCCAGCAGCCATACAGGGGTTGGCAACACCATATATTTT. Its protein product is CASSHTGVGNTIYF.

V is TRBV7-8 and J is TRBJ2-7, with unresolved D. The V gene's germline CDR1 is SGHVS and CDR2 FQNEAQ. The CDR3 has 15 residues. Trimming removed 0 bases from V and 1 base from J, with 10 bases in between. The CDR3 sequence is CASSLAQSGSYEQYF. In nucleotides, the CDR3 is TGTGCCAGCAGCTTAGCCCAGTCCGGGTCCTACGAGCAGTACTTC.

This clone was counted a few times. The rearrangement uses TRBV30 and TRBJ1-2; D is unresolved. Trimming removed 2 bases at V and 3 bases at J, with 16 bases between. The CDR3 totals 15 residues. The V gene's germline CDR1 is GTSNPN and CDR2 SVGIG (reference sequence). CDR3 residues: CAWSPIDLGYYGYTF. CDR3 coding DNA: TGTGCCTGGAGTCCAATCGACCTGGGTTACTATGGCTACACCTTC.

The chain has TRBV2 and TRBJ2-3; 8 bases match TRBD2. Germline-derived CDR1 and CDR2 are SNHLY and FYNNEI. CDR3 length equals 14 residues. In DNA form, the CDR3 reads TGTGTCCGGGGTGGGACTAGGGGCGCAGATACGCAGTATTTT. It is translated as CVRGGTRGADTQYF.

This clone has a single count. The gene calls are TRBV11-2 and TRBJ1-1; D is uncertain. This CDR3 contains 14 residues. Germline CDR1 SGHAT, CDR2 FQNNGV. Between the trimmed V and J ends, which lost 6 bases and 0 bases, there was a span of 11 bases. CDR3 DNA sequence: TGTGCCAGCAGGAAGCAACAGATGAACACTGAAGCTTTCTTT. Protein: CASRKQQMNTEAFF. Full variable domain (rest looked up from reference TRBV11-2 and TRBJ1-1): EAGVAQSPRYKIIEKRQSVAFWCNPISGHATLYWYQQILGQGPKLLIQFQNNGVVDDSQLPKDRFSAERLKGVDSTLKIQPAKLEDSAVYLCASRKQQMNTEAFFGQGTRLTVV.

J is TRBJ1-5 and V is TRBV19, with D perhaps matching TRBD1 (6 bases). Germline V gene sequence: CDR1 LNHDA, CDR2 SQIVND (reference sequence). The ends were cut back, 1 base at V and 4 bases at J, with 8 bases in the middle. This CDR3 is 14 amino acids long. This CDR3 reads CASSIVQGNQPQHF. In nucleotides, the CDR3 is TGTGCCAGTAGTATAGTACAGGGTAATCAGCCCCAGCATTTT. Variable domain in full (rest from reference TRBV19 and TRBJ1-5): DGGITQSPKYLFRKEGQNVTLSCEQNLNHDAMYWYRQDPGQGLRLIYYSQIVNDFQKGDIAEGYSVSREKKESFPLTVTSAQKNPTAFYLCASSIVQGNQPQHFGDGTRLSIL.

The V call is TRBV11-2, the J call TRBJ1-4; 8 nucleotides agree with TRBD1. Germline CDR1 SGHAT, CDR2 FQNNGV. This CDR3 has 17 amino acids. Germline trimming cut 0 bases from V and 1 base from J; bases unmatched to any gene: 4. The CDR3 loop reads CASSLEAGGLTNEKLFF. The CDR3 DNA reads as TGTGCCAGCAGCTTAGAGGCAGGGGGCTTAACTAATGAAAAACTGTTTTTT.

DNA of the CDR3: TGCGCCAGCAGTGAGTCCTCGGGTCATCTCGTGTCGACTAATGAAAAACTGTTTTTT. Translation: CASSESSGHLVSTNEKLFF. V and J are TRBV10-1 and TRBJ1-4; D not resolved. Germline CDR1 WNHNN, CDR2 SYGVQD (reference sequence). Trimming took off 0 bases at V and 2 bases at J, with 19 bases between the two ends. The CDR3 runs 19 residues.

V and J are TRBV5-1 and TRBJ2-7, with TRBD1 as a possible D gene (5 bases). Trimming removed 5 bases at V and 5 bases at J, with 20 bases between. This CDR3 comprises 15 residues. Germline CDR1 and CDR2: SGHRS and YFSETQ. The CDR3 region is CASRHRQLQRHEQYF. CDR3 sequence (DNA): TGCGCCAGCAGACACCGACAGTTGCAGCGCCACGAGCAGTACTTC.

This rearrangement joins TRBV5-1 to TRBJ2-2, with 10 bases lining up with TRBD1. The CDR3 totals 14 residues. V shed 4 bases, J shed 8 bases, and the junction held 5 bases outside the gene matches. The germline gives CDR1 SGHRS, CDR2 YFSETQ. CDR3 bases: TGCGCCAGCAGCGTGGGACAGGGGTCAGGGGAGCTGTTTTTT. Its protein product is CASSVGQGSGELFF.